Below, 12 T cell receptor beta chains from the same sample are listed, as sequenced in a study of T cell responses to AZD1222 COVID-19 vaccine (dated by TCRdb to the early 2020s). Reading the label with the study, this specimen's time point is: baseline before first vaccination. Library prep was done by the immunoSEQ multiplex PCR assay. This immuneACCESS table, as held by TCRdb, lists in-frame sequences with V and J called but not all clones. Of the missing ones, under half trace to an unresolved V gene in checked studies; the others have no known cause. In all, the sample holds some 170,000 clones, and roughly nine tenths of those were seen once. The biggest ten clones account for about 2.5% of the sample. The material was peripheral blood, obtained on day 0 of AZD1222 vaccination. These TCRs come from an adult in good health.

The chain recombines TRBV15 with TRBJ2-6; D is perhaps TRBD1 (5 bases). Germline lookup yields CDR1 LNHNV and CDR2 YYDKDF (reference sequence). This CDR3 region has 16 residues. Trimming left V 5 bases short and J 0 bases short, with 11 bases between. CDR3 sequence reads: CATSPTGTSGANVLTF. The DNA of the CDR3 is TGTGCCACCAGCCCTACAGGAACCTCTGGGGCCAACGTCCTGACTTTC.

The CDR3, as DNA: TGTGCCAGCAGCTTAGGAGGAGGGGAAAATTCACCCCTCCACTTT. Translating it yields CASSLGGGENSPLHF. V usage is TRBV7-9 and J usage is TRBJ1-6, with D perhaps matching TRBD1 (5 bases). V lost 1 base and J 7 bases, leaving 11 bases between the germline ends. The CDR3 length is 15 residues. Germline CDR1 SEHNR, CDR2 FQNEAQ (reference sequence).

The sample holds many counts of this clone. The rearrangement uses TRBV6-2 or TRBV6-3 and TRBJ2-3; a possible D gene is TRBD2 (6 bases). Trimming took 5 bases from V and 3 from J, leaving 12 bases between them. The germline V gene has CDR1 MNHEY and CDR2 SVGEGT. This CDR3 is 14 amino acids long. DNA of the CDR3: TGTGCCAGCAGTGAGGGAGGAGGGACAGATACGCAGTATTTT. Its protein product is CASSEGGGTDTQYF.

This clone has a single count. This sequence joins TRBV5-4 and TRBJ2-7; D is possibly TRBD1 (5 bases). Deletions cut 2 bases from V and 5 bases from J, with 14 bases between. Germline loops: CDR1 SGHNT, CDR2 YYREEE (reference sequence). This CDR3 has 14 residues. CDR3 loop: CASSLDSPVDEQYF. CDR3 bases: TGTGCCAGCAGCTTAGACAGTCCTGTGGACGAGCAGTACTTC.

This rearrangement joins TRBV12-3 or TRBV12-4 to TRBJ1-3; no clear D. With 4 bases removed from V and 2 bases from J, the gap between germline ends came to 6 bases. CDR3 length: 13 residues. The CDR3 sequence: CASSSRTGNTIYF. The CDR3 coding sequence is TGTGCCAGCAGTTCACGGACTGGAAACACCATATATTTT.

About this clone: Germline and junction disagree at one end, which may indicate a read error. The chain carries TRBV6-5 and TRBJ1-5; D is undetermined. The V gene's germline CDR1 is MNHEY and CDR2 SVGAGI. The CDR3 runs to 12 residues. CDR3 bases: TGTGCCAGCCGTTATAGCAATCAGCCCCAGCATTTT. Amino acid sequence: CASRYSNQPQHF.

The rearrangement uses TRBV10-3 and TRBJ1-6, with D possibly being TRBD1 (5 bases). V gave up 3 bases and J gave up 6 bases, with 12 bases separating them. The CDR3 is 15 amino acids. The germline gives CDR1 ENHRY, CDR2 SYGVKD. The CDR3 protein is CAISENRGGNSPLHF. In DNA form, the CDR3 reads TGTGCCATCAGTGAAAACCGGGGGGGTAATTCACCCCTCCACTTT.

The rearrangement links TRBV10-2 to TRBJ2-1; D is undetermined. The CDR3 is 13 amino acids. Germline V gives CDR1 WSHSY, CDR2 SAAADI. V lost 4 bases and J lost 6, with 10 bases in between. The CDR3 nucleotides are TGCGCCAGCAGTGCTATGCAGCCCAATGAGCAGTTCTTC. As protein: CASSAMQPNEQFF.

This chain uses TRBV12-5 with TRBJ1-2, with D maybe TRBD1 (5 bases). This CDR3 has 14 residues. Per germline, CDR1 LGHNT and CDR2 FRNRAP. V lost 6 bases and J 3 bases, leaving 14 bases between the germline ends. This CDR3 reads CASGNTGFDYGYTF. DNA of the CDR3: TGTGCTAGTGGCAATACAGGATTTGACTATGGCTACACCTTC.

The rearrangement links TRBV6-5 to TRBJ1-2; D not resolved. The germline V and J ends were trimmed by 5 bases and 8 bases, with 15 bases remaining between them. This CDR3 has 13 amino acids. Germline values: CDR1 MNHEY, CDR2 SVGAGI. The CDR3 protein is CASSPDRFGGYTF. DNA for the CDR3: TGTGCCAGCAGTCCCGACCGCTTCGGGGGCTACACCTTC.

This chain connects TRBV27 to TRBJ1-2; D ambiguous. This CDR3 region has 13 residues. The germline V gene has CDR1 MNHEY and CDR2 SMNVEV (reference sequence). Trimming left V 9 bases short and J 3 bases short, with 14 bases between. The CDR3 is CASSRGRDYGYTF. The CDR3 bases are TGTGCCAGTAGTCGGGGAAGGGACTATGGCTACACCTTC.

The chain links TRBV29-1 to TRBJ1-5; the match to TRBD1 covers 7 bases. The CDR3 has 12 amino acids. Looked up from germline, CDR1 is SQVTM and CDR2 is ANQGSEA. V lost 5 bases, J lost 9 bases, and 7 bases stayed unmatched. CDR3 in amino acids: CSVRTGDGPQHF. CDR3 nucleotide sequence: TGCAGCGTTCGTACAGGGGATGGGCCCCAGCATTTT.